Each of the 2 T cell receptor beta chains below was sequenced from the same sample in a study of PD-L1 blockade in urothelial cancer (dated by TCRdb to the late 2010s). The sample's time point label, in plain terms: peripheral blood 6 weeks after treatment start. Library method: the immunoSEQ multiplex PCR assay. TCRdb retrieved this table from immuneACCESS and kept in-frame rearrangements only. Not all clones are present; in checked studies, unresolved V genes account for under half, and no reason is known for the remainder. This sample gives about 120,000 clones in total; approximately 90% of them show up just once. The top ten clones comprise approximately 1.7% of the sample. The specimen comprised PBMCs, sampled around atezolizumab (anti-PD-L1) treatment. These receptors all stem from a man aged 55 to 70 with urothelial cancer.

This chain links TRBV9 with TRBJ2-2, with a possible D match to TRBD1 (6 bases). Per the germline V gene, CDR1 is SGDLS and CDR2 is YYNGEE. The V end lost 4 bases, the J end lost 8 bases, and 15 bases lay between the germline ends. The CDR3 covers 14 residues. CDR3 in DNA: TGTGCCAGCAGCCCCCGGGACATCGCTGGGGAGCTGTTTTTT. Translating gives CASSPRDIAGELFF.

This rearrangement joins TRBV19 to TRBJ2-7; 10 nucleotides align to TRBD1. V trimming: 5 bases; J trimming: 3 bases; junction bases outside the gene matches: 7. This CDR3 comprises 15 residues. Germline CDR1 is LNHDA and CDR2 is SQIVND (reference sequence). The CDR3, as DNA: TGTGCCAGTAGTCCGCGGGACAGGGGACTCTACGAGCAGTACTTC. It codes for CASSPRDRGLYEQYF.